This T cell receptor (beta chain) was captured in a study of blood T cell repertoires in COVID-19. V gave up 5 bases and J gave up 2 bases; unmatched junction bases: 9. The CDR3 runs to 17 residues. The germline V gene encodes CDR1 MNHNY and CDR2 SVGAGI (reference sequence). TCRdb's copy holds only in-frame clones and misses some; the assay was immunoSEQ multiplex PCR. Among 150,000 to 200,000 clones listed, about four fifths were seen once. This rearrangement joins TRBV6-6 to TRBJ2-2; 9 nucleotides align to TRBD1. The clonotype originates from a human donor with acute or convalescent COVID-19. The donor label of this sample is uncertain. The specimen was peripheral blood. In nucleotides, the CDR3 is TGTGCCAGCAGTCATAGAGGGACAGGGCTTAACACCGGGGAGCTGTTTTTT. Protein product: CASSHRGTGLNTGELFF.